This T cell receptor (beta chain) is from a study of T cells in Graves' hyperthyroidism and ophthalmopathy. Across the whole study: Staff took peripheral blood when the initial diagnosis was made, before any treatment began. Notes on the study in general: Stable hyperthyroidism was separated from ophthalmopathy by a model based on 13 V-J features. The model made its ophthalmopathy prediction, and onset followed a median approximately 6 months later.

Over 18 months, lack of ophthalmopathy progression marked Graves' hyperthyroidism as stable. Amplification of TCR beta CDR3 regions used RNA as the template. First-round RT-PCR targeting the TCR CDR3 was performed with the HTBI primer set. TCRdb itself ran the multiplex PCR reads through MiXCR, one entry per CDR3 protein. The top ten hold 8.4% of the sample, which has some 770,000 distinct CDR3 sequences, about 17% seen once. CDR1 and CDR2 from the germline V gene are PRHDT and FYEKMQ (reference sequence). CDR3 length: 19 residues. V lost 2 bases, J lost 5 bases, and 25 bases lay in between. Worth noting for this clonotype: Its antigen is undetermined.

V and J are TRBV13 and TRBJ2-1, with D maybe TRBD1 (6 bases). Sequencing was performed on blood. The sequence came from a man between 18 and 35 years old with Graves' hyperthyroidism. The CDR3 DNA reads as TGTGCCAGCAGCTTAAGGCCAAACGACAGGAACCTTCCGAACAATGAGCAGTTCTTC. It translates to CASSLRPNDRNLPNNEQFF.